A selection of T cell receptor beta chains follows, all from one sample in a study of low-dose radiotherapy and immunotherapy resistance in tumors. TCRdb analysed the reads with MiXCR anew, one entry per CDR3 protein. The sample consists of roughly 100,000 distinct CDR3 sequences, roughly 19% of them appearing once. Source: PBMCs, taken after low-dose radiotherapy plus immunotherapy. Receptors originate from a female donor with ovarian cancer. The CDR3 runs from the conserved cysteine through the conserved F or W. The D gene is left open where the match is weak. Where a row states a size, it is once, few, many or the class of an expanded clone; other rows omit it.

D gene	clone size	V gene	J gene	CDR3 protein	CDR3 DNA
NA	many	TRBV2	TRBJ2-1	CASSEDSPGYNEQFF	TGTGCCAGCAGTGAAGACTCCCCAGGATACAATGAGCAGTTCTTC
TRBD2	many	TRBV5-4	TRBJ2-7	CASSPTTGTSIYEQYF	TGTGCCAGCAGCCCTACCACCGGGACTAGCATCTACGAGCAGTACTTC
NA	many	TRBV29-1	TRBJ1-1	CSVEKGMNTEAFF	TGCAGCGTTGAAAAGGGAATGAACACTGAAGCTTTCTTT
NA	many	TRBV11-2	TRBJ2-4	CASSFGGAKNIQYF	TGTGCCAGCAGCTTTGGAGGAGCCAAAAACATTCAGTACTTC
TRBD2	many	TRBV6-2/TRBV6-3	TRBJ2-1	CASSFPGLAGGGSDNEQFF	TGTGCCAGCAGTTTCCCGGGACTAGCGGGAGGAGGGTCGGACAATGAGCAGTTCTTC
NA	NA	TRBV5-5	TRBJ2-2	CASSSGLTGELFFFFF	NA
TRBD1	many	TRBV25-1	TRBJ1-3	CASSEGQGGLLNTIYF	TGTGCCAGCAGTGAAGGACAGGGTGGGCTGTTGAACACCATATATTTT
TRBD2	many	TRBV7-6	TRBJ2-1	CASSSTGGLASYNEQFF	TGTGCCAGCAGCTCGACGGGGGGACTAGCATCTTACAATGAGCAGTTCTTC
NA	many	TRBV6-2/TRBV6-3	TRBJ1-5	CASRPGRGYSNQPQHF	TGTGCCAGCAGGCCCGGCAGGGGATATAGCAATCAGCCCCAGCATTTT
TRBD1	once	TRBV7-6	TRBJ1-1	CASSLAGTGIDGAFF	TGTGCCAGCAGCTTAGCCGGGACAGGGATTGATGGAGCTTTCTTT
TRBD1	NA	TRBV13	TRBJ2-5	CASSRQGTQYF	TGTGCCAGCAGCCGACAGGGGACCCAGTACTTC
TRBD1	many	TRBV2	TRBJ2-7	CASRPTGGFGEQYF	TGTGCCAGCAGACCAACAGGGGGCTTTGGCGAGCAGTACTTC
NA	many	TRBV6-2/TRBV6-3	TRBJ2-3	CASSYGRYTDTQYF	TGTGCCAGCAGTTACGGAAGATACACAGATACGCAGTATTTT
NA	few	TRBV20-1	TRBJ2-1	CSAPVTRGFNEQFF	TGCAGTGCTCCCGTGACTAGAGGTTTTAATGAGCAGTTCTTC
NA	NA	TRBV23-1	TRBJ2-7	CASSPWTGFRDEQYF	TGCGCCAGCAGTCCCTGGACGGGCTTTAGGGACGAGCAGTACTTC
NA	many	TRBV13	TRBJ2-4	CASSEAPLRGGILAKNIQYF	TGTGCCAGCAGTGAAGCCCCCCTCCGTGGCGGGATCCTAGCCAAAAACATTCAGTACTTC
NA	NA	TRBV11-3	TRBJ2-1	CASSLGGGLSYNEQFF	TGTGCCAGCAGCTTAGGTGGGGGACTCTCCTACAATGAGCAGTTCTTC
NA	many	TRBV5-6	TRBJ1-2	CASSLGDTLRDYGYTF	TGTGCCAGCAGCTTGGGGGACACTCTTAGGGACTATGGCTACACCTTC
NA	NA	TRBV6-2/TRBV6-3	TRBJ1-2	CASNAGAPNYGYTF	TGTGCCAGCAACGCCGGGGCCCCTAACTATGGCTACACCTTC
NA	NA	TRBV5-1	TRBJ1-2	CASSIRENYGYTF	TGCGCCAGCAGCATCAGGGAGAACTATGGCTACACCTTC
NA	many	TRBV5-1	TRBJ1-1	CASSLVTERNTEAFF	TGCGCCAGCAGCTTGGTGACAGAGAGGAACACTGAAGCTTTCTTT
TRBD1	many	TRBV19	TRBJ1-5	CASTTTGGNQPQHF	TGTGCCAGTACCACCACAGGGGGCAATCAGCCCCAGCATTTT
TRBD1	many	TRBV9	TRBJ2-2	CASSVGQGTYAGELFF	TGTGCCAGCAGCGTAGGACAGGGAACATACGCCGGGGAGCTGTTTTTT
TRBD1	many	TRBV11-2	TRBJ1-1	CASSPRTGGNTEAFF	TGTGCCAGCAGCCCCCGGACAGGGGGTAACACTGAAGCTTTCTTT
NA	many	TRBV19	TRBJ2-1	CASSIVWGENEQFF	TGTGCCAGTAGTATTGTATGGGGAGAGAATGAGCAGTTCTTC
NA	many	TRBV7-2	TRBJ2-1	CASTPRGLLDEQFF	TGTGCCAGCACCCCGAGGGGACTGCTTGATGAGCAGTTCTTC
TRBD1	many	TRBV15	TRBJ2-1	CATSRRSRDSLVF	TGTGCCACCAGCAGAAGATCCCGGGACAGCTTGGTCTTC
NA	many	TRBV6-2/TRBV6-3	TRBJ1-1	CASRALGTNTEAFF	TGTGCCAGCAGGGCCCTCGGCACAAACACTGAAGCTTTCTTT
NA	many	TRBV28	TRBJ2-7	CASSLWGTSYEQYF	TGTGCCAGCAGTTTATGGGGCACATCCTACGAGCAGTACTTC
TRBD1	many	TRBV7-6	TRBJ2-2	CASSSGTAGELFF	TGTGCCAGCAGCTCAGGGACAGCCGGGGAGCTGTTTTTT
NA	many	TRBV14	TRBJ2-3	CASSQASPLTDTQYF	TGTGCCAGCAGCCAAGCCTCCCCACTCACAGATACGCAGTATTTT
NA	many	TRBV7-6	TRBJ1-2	CASSTGQLGYTF	TGTGCCAGCAGCACTGGACAGTTGGGCTACACCTTC
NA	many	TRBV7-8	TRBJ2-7	CASNLGGGPEQYF	TGTGCCAGCAACCTCGGGGGCGGGCCCGAGCAGTACTTC
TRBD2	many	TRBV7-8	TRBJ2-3	CASSRPTSGKNTDTQYF	TGTGCCAGCAGCCGCCCAACTAGCGGGAAAAACACAGATACGCAGTATTTT
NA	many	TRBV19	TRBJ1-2	CASSTAPGQYGYTF	TGTGCCAGTAGTACCGCACCCGGACAGTATGGCTACACCTTC
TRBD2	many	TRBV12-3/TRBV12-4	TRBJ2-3	CASSLLGLAGSDTQYF	TGTGCCAGCAGCCTCCTGGGACTAGCGGGGTCAGATACGCAGTATTTT
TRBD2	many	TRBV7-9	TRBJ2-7	CASSLGSSGRREQYF	TGTGCCAGCAGCTTAGGCTCTAGCGGGAGAAGGGAGCAGTACTTC
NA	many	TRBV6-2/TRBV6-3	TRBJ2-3	CASSDPQGANTQYF	TGTGCCAGCAGTGATCCGCAGGGAGCCAATACGCAGTATTTT
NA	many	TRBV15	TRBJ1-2	CATSPRGTLYSYGYTF	TGTGCCACCAGCCCGCGGGGGACATTGTACTCCTATGGCTACACCTTC
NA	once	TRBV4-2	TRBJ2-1	CASSVRRDGEQFF	TGTGCCAGCAGCGTTCGGCGGGATGGCGAGCAGTTCTTC
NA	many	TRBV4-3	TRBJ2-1	CASSPRAYFNEQFF	TGCGCCAGCAGCCCAAGAGCCTACTTCAATGAGCAGTTCTTC
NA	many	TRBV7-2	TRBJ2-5	CASSSLRETQYF	TGTGCCAGCAGCTCCCTTCGAGAGACCCAGTACTTC
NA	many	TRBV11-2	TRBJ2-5	CASSLFFDNGRGETQYF	TGTGCCAGCAGCTTATTTTTTGATAACGGGAGAGGGGAGACCCAGTACTTC
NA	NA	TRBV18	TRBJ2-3	CASSPPPASTDTQYF	TGTGCCAGCTCACCACCCCCAGCCAGCACAGATACGCAGTATTTT
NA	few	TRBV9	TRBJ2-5	CASSRLPQETQYF	TGTGCCAGCTCCCGACTGCCCCAAGAGACCCAGTACTTC